This TCR beta chain stems from a study of a mutant IDH1 vaccine in newly diagnosed glioma. TCRdb's table, derived via immunoSEQ multiplex PCR, lists solely in-frame clones and lacks some. The repertoire holds approximately 20,000 clones, roughly 84% seen once, with 5.4% in the top ten. Time point in this sample: baseline, week 1 (first vaccination visit). Treatment indicated: pre-vaccination baseline after standard-of-care therapy. Sequences were derived from PBMCs, sampled from a glioma patient treated with radiotherapy, temozolomide or both. The sequence derives from a man in his forties or fifties with glioma.

The DNA of the CDR3 is TGTGCCAGCAGCCCTCGGGGAGCGATGAACACTGAAGCTTTCTTT. It codes for CASSPRGAMNTEAFF. The gene calls are TRBV9 and TRBJ1-1, with D uncertain. CDR1 is SGDLS and CDR2 is YYNGEE in the germline V gene. The CDR3 has 15 amino acids. The V and J ends lost 4 bases and 0 bases respectively, with 13 bases between them.